A selection of T cell receptor beta chains follows, all from one sample in a study of identical twins. TCRdb re-called the 5' RACE reads with MiXCR, one entry per CDR3 protein. This sample yields 400,000 to 550,000 distinct CDR3 sequences, of which around 20% are seen a single time; approximately 0.95% belongs to the top ten. The data were also submitted as part of a second study, on T cells expressing NK-cell markers.

The sample was CD4+ T cells sorted from blood. Receptors originate from a woman aged 18-35 years in good health. The CDR3 runs from the conserved cysteine through the conserved F or W. The D gene is left open where the match is weak. A clone size is listed for some rows: how often the clone was seen (once, few, many), or a class if it is expanded.

v_gene	d_gene	j_gene	abundance	CDR3nt	CDR3aa
TRBV11-2	TRBD1	TRBJ2-5	NA	TGTGCCAGCAGCTTACGGACAGGGGATGGGGAGACCCAGTACTTC	CASSLRTGDGETQYF
TRBV7-3	NA	TRBJ2-3	few	TGTGCCAGCAGCTTAACGGGAGATTCAGATACGCAGTATTTT	CASSLTGDSDTQYF
TRBV15	TRBD1	TRBJ2-7	many	TGTGCCACCAGTAGGGACAGGGAATCCTACGAGCAGTACTTC	CATSRDRESYEQYF
TRBV6-4	TRBD2	TRBJ2-1	NA	TGTGCCAGCAGTGGTTCTAGCGGGAGGGCCTACAATGAGCAGTTCTTC	CASSGSSGRAYNEQFF
TRBV25-1	NA	TRBJ1-1	NA	TGTGCCAGCAGTGGGCCTGTAGGAGAAATTACTTCGAACACTGAAGCTTTCTTT	CASSGPVGEITSNTEAFF
TRBV5-1	TRBD1	TRBJ2-3	NA	TGCGCCAGCAGCTTGGCGACAGGGCTGATTGGTACGCAGTATTTT	CASSLATGLIGTQYF
TRBV29-1	TRBD1	TRBJ1-6	NA	TGCAGCGTGTGGACAGGGAAAAATTCACCCCTCCACTTT	CSVWTGKNSPLHF
TRBV9	NA	TRBJ2-1	few	TGTGCCAGCAGCGTACGCGCCGACTCCTACAATGAGCAGTTCTTC	CASSVRADSYNEQFF
TRBV20-1	TRBD1	TRBJ2-7	few	TGCAGTGCTAGTCAGGTGACAGGGGAATACGAGCAGTACTTC	CSASQVTGEYEQYF
TRBV6-1	TRBD2	TRBJ2-4	NA	TGTGCCAGCAGTAGTAGCGGGGGGGAAAACATTCAGTACTTC	CASSSSGGENIQYF
TRBV29-1	NA	TRBJ2-5	NA	TGCAGCGTTGAGAGGAGGCAAGAGACCCAGTACTTC	CSVERRQETQYF
TRBV10-3	TRBD1	TRBJ1-1	NA	TGTGCCATCACCGGGACAGCGGACACTGAAGCTTTCTTT	CAITGTADTEAFF
TRBV6-5	TRBD1	TRBJ1-6	NA	TGTGCCAGCAGTTCCCCGACAGGGATAAGGTCACCCCTCCACTTT	CASSSPTGIRSPLHF
TRBV27	NA	TRBJ2-1	few	TGTGCCAGCAGTTTAGGAGGGGGCGCAAACTCCTACAATGAGCAGTTCTTC	CASSLGGGANSYNEQFF
TRBV12-3/TRBV12-4	NA	TRBJ1-1	many	TGTGCCAGCAGTTTACGAGGGGGCACTGAAGCTTTCTTT	CASSLRGGTEAFF
TRBV12-3/TRBV12-4	NA	TRBJ1-5	NA	TGTGCCAGCAGTTTAAGTAGGGTTGGGGAGACCCCACAGCCCCAGCATTTT	CASSLSRVGETPQPQHF
TRBV20-1	NA	TRBJ1-3	many	TGCAGTGCTAGCTCGGGGGAGAACGGAAACACCATATATTTT	CSASSGENGNTIYF
TRBV6-5	NA	TRBJ2-7	NA	TGTGCCAGCAGTGCACAGGGAAAGCAGTACTTC	CASSAQGKQYF
TRBV7-9	NA	TRBJ2-1	NA	TGTGCCAGCAGCCTTAGGTCATTGAATGAGCAGTTCTTC	CASSLRSLNEQFF
TRBV20-1	NA	TRBJ2-1	NA	TGCAGTGCTATCGGTGGGGACCGCACCTACAATGAGCAGTTCTTC	CSAIGGDRTYNEQFF
TRBV12-3/TRBV12-4	NA	TRBJ2-7	few	TGTGCCTGCCGGGTCTACTACGAGCAGTACTTC	CACRVYYEQYF
TRBV20-1	NA	TRBJ1-6	many	TGCAGTGCTAGAGAAGGGAGGGATAATTCACCCCTCCACTTT	CSAREGRDNSPLHF
TRBV5-1	NA	TRBJ2-7	NA	TGCGCCAGCAAGGAGGAGGGGGCCTACGAGCAGTACTTC	CASKEEGAYEQYF